A single sample gave rise to the 16 T cell receptor beta chains below, sequenced in a study of shared clonotypes between healthy human individuals. Profiling relied on immunoSEQ multiplex PCR, and the TCRdb table lists in-frame clones only, not all of them. The data show 110,000 or so clones, with about 63% seen just once and almost 25% held by the top ten. Material for sequencing was memory CD8+ T cells sorted from blood. This sample's subset: CD45RO+ cells pooled with CCR7-negative TemRA cells. The receptors come from a woman aged 30 to 39 in good health.

The chain is built from TRBV18 and TRBJ2-7; no firm D call. The V end was cut by 6 bases, the J end by 2 bases, with 14 bases between. Germline CDR1 reads KGHSH; CDR2 reads LQKENI. The CDR3 consists of 14 residues. CDR3 DNA sequence: TGTGCCAGCTCCTCGGGTGGGGTTCCCTACGAGCAGTACTTC. It codes for CASSSGGVPYEQYF.

The chain is built from TRBV7-8 and TRBJ2-6; no clear D gene. CDR3 length: 16 amino acids. Per germline, CDR1 SGHVS and CDR2 FQNEAQ. V dropped 1 base and J dropped 4 bases, with 11 bases sitting between them. The CDR3 reads CASSLVLGSGANVLTF. The CDR3 DNA follows: TGTGCCAGCAGCTTAGTGCTGGGATCGGGGGCCAACGTCCTGACTTTC.

The chain couples TRBV28 to TRBJ2-3; a possible D gene is TRBD1 (6 bases). Germline CDR1 MDHEN, CDR2 SYDVKM. The CDR3 has 15 amino acids. The V end lost 6 bases, the J end lost 8 bases, and 21 bases lay between the germline ends. This CDR3 reads CASSPVLRQVPTQYF. CDR3 bases: TGTGCCAGCAGCCCAGTCCTCAGACAGGTCCCTACGCAGTATTTT.

This clone was picked up one time. The junction does not match germline at one end; this may be a read error. DNA of the CDR3: TGCGCCAGCAGCTTGGCGGATTTAGGGACTAGCGGACTTGTTGCGTTC. This codes for CASSLADLGTSGLVAF. The chain uses TRBV5-1 and TRBJ2-7; 11 positions match TRBD2. The CDR3 extends over 16 amino acids. From germline, CDR1 is SGHRS and CDR2 YFSETQ.

As to this clone: One end of the junction fails to match germline, which may point to a read error. The chain carries TRBV5-1 and TRBJ2-7, with a weak D call TRBD2 (7 bases). The germline V gene encodes CDR1 SGHRS and CDR2 YFSETQ. This CDR3 comprises 13 residues. CDR3 protein: CASSPLAITEGVF. The CDR3 nucleotides read TGCGCCAGCAGCCCACTAGCGATCACTGAGGGGGTTTTC.

This clone was seen a few times. V gene TRBV4-1 combines with J gene TRBJ2-7; D possibly corresponds to TRBD2 (5 bases). CDR1 MGHRA and CDR2 YSYEKL come from the germline V gene. The V end lost 4 bases, the J end lost 4 bases, and 20 bases lay between the germline ends. The CDR3 covers 16 residues. CDR3 in DNA: TGCGCCAGCAGCCCCCTAGTAGCGAATGGGATGTACGAGCAGTACTTC. It codes for CASSPLVANGMYEQYF.

This chain's CDR3 is CASEAAPDGNQPQHF. The CDR3 DNA is TGTGCCAGCGAGGCGGCTCCGGACGGCAATCAGCCCCAGCATTTT. The chain uses TRBV6-1 and TRBJ1-5; D remains unclear. CDR1 is MNHNS and CDR2 is SASEGT in the germline V gene. Deletions cut 8 bases from V and 2 bases from J, with 16 bases between. This CDR3 comprises 15 residues.

The rearrangement joins TRBV5-1 to TRBJ1-4; 8 positions match TRBD1. V lost 5 bases and J lost 5; bases outside the gene matches: 5. CDR3 size: 14 residues. Germline V gene lookup returns CDR1 SGHRS and CDR2 YFSETQ. The CDR3 DNA is TGCGCCAGCAGGCCACAGGGGGACAATGAAAAACTGTTTTTT. It is translated as CASRPQGDNEKLFF.

The chain couples TRBV28 to TRBJ2-7, with TRBD2 matching 12 bases. CDR3 length: 17 amino acids. V lost 3 bases, J lost 2 bases, and 8 bases stayed unmatched. Germline values: CDR1 MDHEN, CDR2 SYDVKM. CDR3: CASSLAPLAGGPYEQYF. The CDR3 DNA sequence: TGTGCCAGCAGTTTGGCCCCACTAGCGGGAGGCCCCTACGAGCAGTACTTC.

This chain joins TRBV5-1 and TRBJ2-1; D possibly corresponds to TRBD2 (6 bases). Germline lookup yields CDR1 SGHRS and CDR2 YFSETQ. This CDR3 has 14 residues. The V gene lost 6 bases and the J gene lost 9 bases, with 19 bases spanning the gap. CDR3 sequence reads: CASTIESGVGEQFF. The CDR3 region has the DNA TGCGCCAGCACGATCGAATCGGGAGTCGGTGAGCAGTTCTTC.

The chain links TRBV28 to TRBJ2-7; D perhaps matches TRBD1 (6 bases). Trimming removed 7 bases from V and 3 bases from J, with 13 bases in between. This CDR3 spans 13 amino acids. Germline V CDR1 and CDR2: MDHEN, SYDVKM. The CDR3 loop reads CASTFQGGYEQYF. As DNA, the CDR3 is TGTGCCAGCACTTTCCAAGGGGGCTACGAGCAGTACTTC.

This clone was observed a few times. The V call is TRBV19, the J call TRBJ2-1, with D perhaps matching TRBD1 (5 bases). From germline, CDR1 is LNHDA and CDR2 SQIVND (reference sequence). V lost 3 bases and J lost 3, with 15 bases in between. There are 16 residues in the CDR3. CDR3 sequence: CASSIPWTHNYNEQFF. The CDR3 DNA follows: TGTGCCAGTAGTATTCCCTGGACACATAACTACAATGAGCAGTTCTTC.

The chain joins TRBV30 to TRBJ1-5; a weak D match, TRBD1 (5 bases). V was clipped by 2 bases and J by 2 bases, with 13 bases between them. The CDR3 runs 15 residues. CDR1 and CDR2 from the germline V gene are GTSNPN and SVGIG (reference sequence). The CDR3 region is CAWSLQGYGNQPQHF. CDR3 bases: TGTGCCTGGAGTCTTCAGGGTTATGGCAATCAGCCCCAGCATTTT.

This clone was seen only a few times. The chain uses TRBV21-1 and TRBJ2-6; whether TRBD1, the table's D call, matches the DNA was not checked. TRBV21-1 is classified as a pseudogene. The CDR3 spans 18 residues. CDR3 nucleotides: TGTGCCAGCAGCGACACCGGGACAGGGGGTTCTGGGGCCAACGTCCTGACTTTC. This encodes CASSDTGTGGSGANVLTF.

J is TRBJ1-1 and V is TRBV4-1, with D possibly being TRBD1 (5 bases). The CDR3 has 14 residues. V was pared by 4 bases and J by 1 base, with 10 bases between. Germline CDR1 reads MGHRA; CDR2 reads YSYEKL. The CDR3 DNA is TGCGCCAGCAGCCTAAGGGGAAAGAACACTGAAGCTTTCTTT. As protein: CASSLRGKNTEAFF.

The gene calls are TRBV30 and TRBJ2-1, with TRBD2 matching over 9 bases. This CDR3 has 15 residues. Germline trimming cut 4 bases from V and 8 bases from J; bases unmatched to any gene: 12. Germline CDR1 GTSNPN, CDR2 SVGIG (reference sequence). The CDR3 is CAWILCAGGCHEQFF. CDR3 nucleotide sequence: TGTGCCTGGATTCTTTGCGCGGGAGGGTGTCATGAGCAGTTCTTC.